These T cell receptor beta chains were read from a single sample in a study of blood T cells in healthy people across ages. One entry per CDR3 protein, called by TCRdb with MiXCR from the 5' RACE reads. The table has about 760,000 distinct CDR3 sequences, about 61% seen once. Sequenced material: blood. The receptors here all came from a man aged 35 to 55 in good health. Each CDR3 is given with its conserved first and last residue. Each record gives: V gene, clone size, J gene, D gene, CDR3 protein, CDR3 DNA. The D gene is left open where the match is weak. Only some rows state a clone size, as once, few, many or a class for expanded clones.

>TRBV11-3|-|TRBJ2-7|TRBD2
CVSSQTGLAGREQYF
TGTGTCAGCAGCCAGACGGGACTAGCGGGCAGGGAGCAGTACTTC
>TRBV29-1|-|TRBJ1-2|TRBD1
CSVDRDRSYGYTF
TGCAGCGTTGACCGGGACAGGTCCTATGGCTACACCTTC
>TRBV5-8|-|TRBJ2-3|-
CASSLALTVTDTQYF
TGTGCCAGCAGCTTGGCCCTGACAGTCACAGATACGCAGTATTTT
>TRBV20-1|many|TRBJ1-5|TRBD1
CSAREPRGANQPQHF
TGCAGTGCTAGAGAGCCCAGGGGGGCCAATCAGCCCCAGCATTTT
>TRBV10-3|few|TRBJ2-7|-
CAISVKEQGGREQYF
TGTGCCATCAGTGTCAAGGAACAGGGAGGCCGCGAGCAGTACTTC
>TRBV2|-|TRBJ1-1|-
CASSVEDDPNTEAFF
TGTGCCAGCAGTGTTGAAGACGATCCGAACACTGAAGCTTTCTTT
>TRBV7-9|-|TRBJ2-3|-
CASSLSLGSVDTQYF
TGTGCCAGCAGCTTATCCCTGGGTAGCGTGGATACGCAGTATTTT
>TRBV10-3|many|TRBJ2-7|-
CAIGRDPSSYEQYF
TGTGCCATCGGCCGGGACCCCAGCTCCTACGAGCAGTACTTC
>TRBV7-2|-|TRBJ2-7|TRBD1
CASRRTGTGDYEQYF
TGTGCCAGCAGGAGAACCGGGACAGGGGACTACGAGCAGTACTTC
>TRBV12-3/TRBV12-4|-|TRBJ1-5|-
CASSKGQPQHF
TGTGCCAGTTCGAAAGGGCAGCCCCAGCATTTT
>TRBV10-3|few|TRBJ2-5|-
CAIRTGNQETQYF
TGTGCCATCAGAACAGGGAACCAAGAGACCCAGTACTTC
>TRBV5-5|-|TRBJ1-6|TRBD1
CASSLIGQGNSPLHF
TGTGCCAGCAGCTTGATAGGACAGGGTAATTCACCCCTCCACTTT
>TRBV5-1|-|TRBJ2-7|-
CASSLGAESYEQYF
TGCGCCAGCAGCTTGGGGGCGGAATCCTACGAGCAGTACTTC
>TRBV29-1|few|TRBJ2-6|TRBD1
CSVTGQGASSGANVLTF
TGCAGCGTTACCGGACAGGGGGCTTCCTCTGGGGCCAACGTCCTGACTTTC
>TRBV5-4|-|TRBJ2-3|-
CASSRAIYTDTQYF
TGTGCCAGCAGTCGGGCAATCTACACAGATACGCAGTATTTT
>TRBV5-5|-|TRBJ1-6|TRBD1
CASIRDRGNSPLHF
TGTGCCAGCATACGGGACAGGGGCAACTCACCCCTCCACTTT
>TRBV9|-|TRBJ2-7|TRBD2
CASSAGLGSYEQYF
TGTGCCAGCAGCGCCGGACTAGGCTCCTACGAGCAGTACTTC
>TRBV3-1|-|TRBJ2-5|TRBD2
CASSQDLAGVETQYF
TGTGCCAGCAGCCAAGACCTAGCGGGGGTGGAGACCCAGTACTTC
>TRBV12-3/TRBV12-4|-|TRBJ2-3|TRBD2
CASGTSGSTDTQYF
TGTGCCAGTGGGACTAGCGGAAGCACAGATACGCAGTATTTT
>TRBV20-1|-|TRBJ2-1|TRBD2
CSASHNGGGMRNEQFF
TGCAGTGCTAGCCACAACGGGGGGGGCATGAGGAATGAGCAGTTCTTC
>TRBV7-2|few|TRBJ1-2|-
CAKGGPNYGYTF
TGTGCCAAGGGTGGGCCTAACTATGGCTACACCTTC
>TRBV11-2|-|TRBJ2-3|-
CASSSTGRGTDTQYF
TGTGCCAGCAGCTCTACAGGGAGGGGGACAGATACGCAGTATTTT
>TRBV6-1|-|TRBJ2-1|TRBD2
CASSRGSGEYNEQFF
TGTGCCAGCAGTCGAGGCAGCGGGGAATACAATGAGCAGTTCTTC
>TRBV29-1|-|TRBJ2-7|TRBD2
CSVEGTSGPYEQYF
TGCAGCGTTGAAGGGACTAGCGGTCCCTACGAGCAGTACTTC
>TRBV28|-|TRBJ2-5|-
CASSPAGFQETQYF
TGTGCCAGCAGTCCGGCGGGGTTCCAAGAGACCCAGTACTTC
>TRBV5-1|-|TRBJ2-7|TRBD2
CASTRGASGSYEQYF
TGCGCCAGCACCCGAGGGGCTAGCGGTAGCTACGAGCAGTACTTC
>TRBV9|many|TRBJ2-1|-
CASSARWQVTGEQFF
TGTGCCAGCAGCGCCCGGTGGCAGGTGACGGGTGAGCAGTTCTTC
>TRBV15|-|TRBJ1-4|-
CATSIEPRGEKLFF
TGTGCCACCAGCATTGAACCCCGGGGGGAAAAACTGTTTTTT
>TRBV6-5|-|TRBJ2-3|TRBD1
CASSYRTGGKDTQYF
TGTGCCAGCAGTTACAGGACAGGGGGCAAAGATACGCAGTATTTT
>TRBV27|few|TRBJ2-4|-
CASSGGGHIQYF
TGTGCCAGCAGTGGGGGGGGGCACATTCAGTACTTC
>TRBV6-5|-|TRBJ1-6|-
CASTTGRVNSPLHF
TGTGCCAGCACCACGGGACGGGTTAATTCACCCCTCCACTTT
>TRBV27|-|TRBJ2-7|TRBD2
CASSGAGEYEQYF
TGTGCCAGCAGCGGTGCGGGAGAGTACGAGCAGTACTTC
>TRBV5-1|-|TRBJ1-5|-
CASQNRDTAYSNQPQHF
TGCGCCAGCCAGAACCGGGACACCGCCTATAGCAATCAGCCCCAGCATTTT
>TRBV7-2|-|TRBJ2-5|TRBD1
CASSFTGGQKTQYF
TGTGCCAGCAGCTTCACAGGGGGCCAGAAGACCCAGTACTTC
>TRBV7-8|few|TRBJ2-3|TRBD2
CASSRTSGTDTDTQYF
TGTGCCAGCAGCCGGACGAGCGGGACCGACACAGATACGCAGTATTTT
>TRBV7-3|-|TRBJ2-5|-
CASSSSTDQETQYF
TGTGCCAGCAGCTCCTCGACGGACCAAGAGACCCAGTACTTC
>TRBV9|-|TRBJ1-1|-
CASSFERNDKAFF
TGTGCCAGCAGTTTTGAACGTAACGATAAAGCTTTCTTT
>TRBV12-3/TRBV12-4|-|TRBJ2-3|TRBD2
CASSLGAGGTSDPQYF
TGTGCCAGCAGTTTAGGGGCGGGAGGGACATCAGACCCGCAGTATTTT
>TRBV6-5|-|TRBJ2-1|TRBD2
CASSYSKGTSDPEQFF
TGTGCCAGCAGTTACTCGAAAGGGACTAGCGATCCAGAGCAGTTCTTC
>TRBV5-1|few|TRBJ2-7|-
CASSFRGDFYEQYF
TGCGCCAGCAGCTTCCGGGGTGACTTCTACGAGCAGTACTTC
>TRBV20-1|-|TRBJ2-5|-
CSARFWGQETQYF
TGCAGTGCTAGATTCTGGGGACAAGAGACCCAGTACTTC
>TRBV5-1|once|TRBJ2-7|TRBD2
CASSSTRTSLYEQYF
TGCGCCAGCAGCTCGACCAGGACTAGCCTCTACGAGCAGTACTTC